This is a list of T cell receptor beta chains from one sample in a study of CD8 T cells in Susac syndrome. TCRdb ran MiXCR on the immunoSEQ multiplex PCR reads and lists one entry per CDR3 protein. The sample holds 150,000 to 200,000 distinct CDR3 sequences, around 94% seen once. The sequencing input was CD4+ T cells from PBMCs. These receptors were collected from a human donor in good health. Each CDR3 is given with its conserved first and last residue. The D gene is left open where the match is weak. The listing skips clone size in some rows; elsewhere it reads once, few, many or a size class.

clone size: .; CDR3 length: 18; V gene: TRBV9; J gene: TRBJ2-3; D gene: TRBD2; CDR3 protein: CASSVGPTGTSGADTQYF; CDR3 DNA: TGTGCCAGCAGCGTAGGCCCTACCGGGACTAGCGGAGCAGATACGCAGTATTTT
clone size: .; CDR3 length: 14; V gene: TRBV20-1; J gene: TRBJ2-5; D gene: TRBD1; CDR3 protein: CSARALDREETQYF; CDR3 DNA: TGCAGTGCTAGAGCATTGGACAGGGAAGAGACCCAGTACTTC
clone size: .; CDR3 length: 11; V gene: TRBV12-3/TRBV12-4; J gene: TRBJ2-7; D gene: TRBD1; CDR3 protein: CASSLGQGVYF; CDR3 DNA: TGTGCCAGCAGTTTGGGACAGGGGGTCTACTTC
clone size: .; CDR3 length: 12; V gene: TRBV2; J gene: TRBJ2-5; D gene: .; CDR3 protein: CASSMGAETQYF; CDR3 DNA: TGTGCCAGCAGCATGGGCGCAGAGACCCAGTACTTC
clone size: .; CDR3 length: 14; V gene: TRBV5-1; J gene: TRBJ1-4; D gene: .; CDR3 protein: CASSLFGEVEKLFF; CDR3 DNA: TGCGCCAGCAGCTTGTTTGGGGAAGTGGAAAAACTGTTTTTT
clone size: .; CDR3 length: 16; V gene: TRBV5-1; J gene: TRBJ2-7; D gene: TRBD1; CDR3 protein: CASSLKDGTGAYEQYF; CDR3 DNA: TGCGCCAGCAGCCTAAAGGACGGGACAGGGGCCTACGAGCAGTACTTC
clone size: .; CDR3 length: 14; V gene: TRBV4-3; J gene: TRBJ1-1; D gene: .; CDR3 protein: CASSQKTLNTEAFF; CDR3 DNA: TGCGCCAGCAGCCAAAAGACATTGAACACTGAAGCTTTCTTT
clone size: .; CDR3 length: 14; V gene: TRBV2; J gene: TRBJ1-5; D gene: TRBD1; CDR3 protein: CASSGTGADQPQHF; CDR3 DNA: TGTGCCAGCAGCGGGACAGGGGCTGATCAGCCCCAGCATTTT
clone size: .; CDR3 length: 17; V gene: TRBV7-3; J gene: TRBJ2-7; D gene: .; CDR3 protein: CASSLRAEGGPPYEQYF; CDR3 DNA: TGTGCCAGCAGCCTAAGGGCCGAGGGGGGTCCCCCCTACGAGCAGTACTTC
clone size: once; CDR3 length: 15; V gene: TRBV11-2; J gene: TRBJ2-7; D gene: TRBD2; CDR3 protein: CASSSIAGGPYEQYF; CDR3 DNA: TGTGCCAGCAGCTCGATAGCGGGGGGGCCATACGAGCAGTACTTC
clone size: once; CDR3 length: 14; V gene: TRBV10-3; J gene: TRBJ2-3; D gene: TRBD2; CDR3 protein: CAISVLAGSDTQYF; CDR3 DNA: TGTGCCATCAGTGTACTAGCGGGTTCAGATACGCAGTATTTT
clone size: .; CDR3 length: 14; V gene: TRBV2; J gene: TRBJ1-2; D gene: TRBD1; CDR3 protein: CASSKGQVNYGYTF; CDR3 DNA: TGTGCCAGCAGTAAGGGACAGGTTAACTATGGCTACACCTTC
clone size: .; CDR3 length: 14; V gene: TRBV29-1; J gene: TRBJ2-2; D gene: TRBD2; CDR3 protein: CSVWTSGRTGELFF; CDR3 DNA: TGCAGCGTCTGGACTAGCGGGCGTACCGGGGAGCTGTTTTTT
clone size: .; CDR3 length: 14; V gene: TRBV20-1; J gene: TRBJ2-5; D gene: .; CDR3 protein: CSAREGDGPGAQYF; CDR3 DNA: TGCAGTGCTAGAGAGGGGGACGGCCCAGGGGCCCAGTACTTC
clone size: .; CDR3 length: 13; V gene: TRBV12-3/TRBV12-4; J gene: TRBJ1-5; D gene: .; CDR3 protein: CASGRDLNQPQHF; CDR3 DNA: TGTGCCAGCGGGAGGGACCTCAATCAGCCCCAGCATTTT
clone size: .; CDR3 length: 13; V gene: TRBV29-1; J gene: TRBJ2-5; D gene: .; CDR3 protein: CSVAHRVQETQYF; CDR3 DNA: TGCAGCGTCGCCCACAGGGTCCAAGAGACCCAGTACTTC
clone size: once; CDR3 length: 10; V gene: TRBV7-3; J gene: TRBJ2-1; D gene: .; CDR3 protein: CASAYNEQFF; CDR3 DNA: TGTGCTAGCGCCTACAATGAGCAGTTCTTC
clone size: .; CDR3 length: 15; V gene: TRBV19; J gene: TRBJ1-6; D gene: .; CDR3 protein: CASSIDPQMGSPLHF; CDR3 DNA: TGTGCCAGTAGTATAGATCCCCAGATGGGCTCACCCCTCCACTTT
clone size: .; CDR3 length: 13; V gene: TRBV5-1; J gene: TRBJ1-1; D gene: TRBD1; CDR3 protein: CASTDTGGTEAFF; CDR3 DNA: TGCGCCAGCACCGATACAGGGGGGACTGAAGCTTTCTTT
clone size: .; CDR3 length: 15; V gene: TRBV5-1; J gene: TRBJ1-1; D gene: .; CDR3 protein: CASSLGSGTNTEAFF; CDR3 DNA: TGCGCCAGCAGCTTAGGGTCGGGGACGAACACTGAAGCTTTCTTT
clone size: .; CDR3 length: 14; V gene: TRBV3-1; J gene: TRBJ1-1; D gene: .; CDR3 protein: CASSTFQGNTEAFF; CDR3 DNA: TGTGCCAGCAGCACCTTTCAGGGGAACACTGAAGCTTTCTTT
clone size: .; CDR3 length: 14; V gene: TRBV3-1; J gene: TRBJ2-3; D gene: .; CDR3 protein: CASSQGILTDTQYF; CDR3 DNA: TGTGCCAGCAGCCAAGGGATCCTCACAGATACGCAGTATTTT
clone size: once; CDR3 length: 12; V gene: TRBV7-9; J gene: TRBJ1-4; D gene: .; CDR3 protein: CASSLSYEKLFF; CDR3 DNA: TGTGCCAGCAGCTTAAGCTATGAAAAACTGTTTTTT
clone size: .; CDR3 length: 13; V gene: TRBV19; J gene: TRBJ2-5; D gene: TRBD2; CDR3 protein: CASSIGRGETQYF; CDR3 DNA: TGTGCCAGTAGTATAGGGCGGGGGGAGACCCAGTACTTC
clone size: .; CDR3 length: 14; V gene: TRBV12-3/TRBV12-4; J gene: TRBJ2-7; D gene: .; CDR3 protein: CASSFQVTSYEQYF; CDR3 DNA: TGTGCCAGCAGTTTTCAGGTAACTTCCTACGAGCAGTACTTC
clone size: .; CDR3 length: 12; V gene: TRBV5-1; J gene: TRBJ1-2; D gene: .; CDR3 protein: CASSGQGSGYTF; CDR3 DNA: TGCGCCAGCAGCGGCCAGGGGTCCGGCTACACCTTC
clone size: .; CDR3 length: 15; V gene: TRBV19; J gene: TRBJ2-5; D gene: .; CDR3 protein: CASSMDHLTQETQYF; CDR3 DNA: TGTGCCAGTAGTATGGACCATTTAACCCAAGAGACCCAGTACTTC
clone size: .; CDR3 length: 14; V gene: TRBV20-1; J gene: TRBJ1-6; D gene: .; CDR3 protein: CSAKNRQGDSPLHF; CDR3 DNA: TGCAGTGCTAAGAACAGGCAGGGCGACTCACCCCTCCACTTT
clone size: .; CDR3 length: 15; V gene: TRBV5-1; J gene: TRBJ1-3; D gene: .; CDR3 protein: CASSLYVGAGNTIYF; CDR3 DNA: TGCGCCAGCAGCTTGTATGTCGGGGCTGGAAACACCATATATTTT
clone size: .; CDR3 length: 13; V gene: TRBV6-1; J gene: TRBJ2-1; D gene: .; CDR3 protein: CASRQGDYNEQFF; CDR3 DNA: TGTGCCAGCAGACAGGGTGACTACAATGAGCAGTTCTTC
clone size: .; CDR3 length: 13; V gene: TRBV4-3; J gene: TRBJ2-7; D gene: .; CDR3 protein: CASSQEFENEQYF; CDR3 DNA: TGCGCCAGCAGCCAAGAGTTTGAGAACGAGCAGTACTTC
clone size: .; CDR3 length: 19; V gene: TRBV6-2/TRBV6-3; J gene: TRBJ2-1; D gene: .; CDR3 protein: CASSYPSRGGQGSYNEQFF; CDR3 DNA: TGTGCCAGCAGTTACCCCTCCCGGGGGGGACAGGGTTCTTACAATGAGCAGTTCTTC
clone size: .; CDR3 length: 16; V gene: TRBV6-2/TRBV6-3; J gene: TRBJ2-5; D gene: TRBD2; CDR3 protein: CASSSPRGGGSETQYF; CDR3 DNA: TGTGCCAGCAGTTCCCCTCGAGGCGGGGGGTCAGAGACCCAGTACTTC
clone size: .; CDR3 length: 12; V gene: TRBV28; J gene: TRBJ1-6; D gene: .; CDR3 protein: CASSLRDSPLHF; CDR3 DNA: TGTGCCAGCAGTTTAAGGGATTCACCCCTCCACTTT
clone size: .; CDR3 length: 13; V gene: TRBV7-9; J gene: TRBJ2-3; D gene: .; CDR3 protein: CASSWISTDTQYF; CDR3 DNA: TGTGCCAGCAGCTGGATATCCACAGATACGCAGTATTTT
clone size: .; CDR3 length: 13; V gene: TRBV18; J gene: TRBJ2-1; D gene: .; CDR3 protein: CASSPGLYNEQFF; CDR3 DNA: TGTGCCAGCTCACCTGGACTCTACAATGAGCAGTTCTTC
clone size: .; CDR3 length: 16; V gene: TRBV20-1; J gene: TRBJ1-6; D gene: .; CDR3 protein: CSAPDRSPNLRSPLHF; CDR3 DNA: TGCAGTGCCCCTGATAGGAGCCCAAATTTGCGTTCACCCCTCCACTTT
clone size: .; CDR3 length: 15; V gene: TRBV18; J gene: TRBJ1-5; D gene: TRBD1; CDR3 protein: CASSPDPDRGQPQHF; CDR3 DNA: TGTGCCAGCTCACCCGACCCGGACAGGGGACAGCCCCAGCATTTT
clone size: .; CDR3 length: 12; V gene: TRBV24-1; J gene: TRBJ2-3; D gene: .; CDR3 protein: CATSDLADTQYF; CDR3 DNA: TGTGCCACCAGTGATTTGGCAGATACGCAGTATTTT
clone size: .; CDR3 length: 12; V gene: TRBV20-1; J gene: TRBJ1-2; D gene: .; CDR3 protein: CSARAVDYGYTF; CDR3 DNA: TGCAGTGCTAGAGCAGTAGACTATGGCTACACCTTC
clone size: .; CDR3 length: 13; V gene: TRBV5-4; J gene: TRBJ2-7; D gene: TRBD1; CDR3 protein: CASRYLDRDEQYF; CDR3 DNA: TGTGCCAGCAGATACCTAGACAGGGATGAGCAGTACTTC
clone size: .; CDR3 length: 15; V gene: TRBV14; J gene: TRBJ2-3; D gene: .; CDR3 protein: CASSRDWGITDTQYF; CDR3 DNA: TGTGCCAGCAGCCGAGACTGGGGGATCACAGATACGCAGTATTTT
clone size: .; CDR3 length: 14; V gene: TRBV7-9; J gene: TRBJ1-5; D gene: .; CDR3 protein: CASSLEVTRQPQHF; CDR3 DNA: TGTGCCAGCAGCTTAGAAGTTACTAGACAGCCCCAGCATTTT
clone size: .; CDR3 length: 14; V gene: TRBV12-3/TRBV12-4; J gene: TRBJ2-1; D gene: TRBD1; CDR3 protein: CASSGTGGVDEQFF; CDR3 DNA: TGTGCCAGCAGTGGGACAGGGGGCGTGGATGAGCAGTTCTTC
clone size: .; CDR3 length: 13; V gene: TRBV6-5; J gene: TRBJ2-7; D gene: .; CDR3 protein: CASTSGGLREQYF; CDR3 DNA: TGTGCCAGCACCTCCGGAGGCCTACGGGAGCAGTACTTC
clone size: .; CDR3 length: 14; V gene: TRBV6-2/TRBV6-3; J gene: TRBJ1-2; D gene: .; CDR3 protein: CASSSQGGGYGYTF; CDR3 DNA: TGTGCCAGCAGTTCACAGGGAGGCGGCTATGGCTACACCTTC
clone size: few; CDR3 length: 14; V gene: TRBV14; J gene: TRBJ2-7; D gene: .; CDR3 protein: CASSQEVGVYEQYF; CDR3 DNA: TGTGCCAGCAGCCAAGAGGTCGGCGTCTACGAGCAGTACTTC
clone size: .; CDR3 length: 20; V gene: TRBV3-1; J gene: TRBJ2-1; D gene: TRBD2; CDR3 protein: CASSQDRPMRLAGGRDEQFF; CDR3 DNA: TGTGCCAGCAGCCAAGATCGGCCCATGAGACTAGCGGGGGGGCGGGATGAGCAGTTCTTC
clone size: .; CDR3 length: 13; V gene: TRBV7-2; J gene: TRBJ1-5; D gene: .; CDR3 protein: CASSSNGNQPQHF; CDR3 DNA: TGTGCCAGCAGCTCTAACGGTAATCAGCCCCAGCATTTT
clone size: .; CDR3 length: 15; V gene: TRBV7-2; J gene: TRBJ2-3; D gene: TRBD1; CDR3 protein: CASSSRQGRTDTQYF; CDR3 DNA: TGTGCCAGCAGCTCCCGACAGGGGAGGACAGATACGCAGTATTTT
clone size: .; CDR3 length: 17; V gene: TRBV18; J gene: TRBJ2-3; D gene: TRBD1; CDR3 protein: CASSPPSAGGIKDTQYF; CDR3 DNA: TGTGCCAGCTCACCACCGTCCGCAGGGGGCATTAAAGATACGCAGTATTTT
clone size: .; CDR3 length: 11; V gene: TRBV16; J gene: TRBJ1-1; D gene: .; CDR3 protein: CASSQGEQAFF; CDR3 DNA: TGTGCCAGCAGCCAAGGGGAACAAGCTTTCTTT
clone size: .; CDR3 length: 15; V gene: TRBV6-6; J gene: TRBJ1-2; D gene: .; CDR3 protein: CASRPRGPPNYGYTF; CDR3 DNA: TGTGCCAGCAGGCCGCGGGGGCCCCCTAACTATGGCTACACCTTC
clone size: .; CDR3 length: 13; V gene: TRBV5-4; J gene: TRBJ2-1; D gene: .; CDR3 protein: CASSVLAVDEQFF; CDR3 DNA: TGTGCCAGCAGCGTTTTGGCGGTTGATGAGCAGTTCTTC
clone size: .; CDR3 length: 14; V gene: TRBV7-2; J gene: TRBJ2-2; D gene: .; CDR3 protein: CASSQGTSTGELFF; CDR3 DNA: TGTGCCAGCAGCCAAGGGACTTCCACCGGGGAGCTGTTTTTT